What follows describes a single TCR beta chain. By share, this clonotype ranks as medium-sized (0.01 to 0.1%). Which antigen it targets is not known. Base quality data are lacking; no much larger clone is found one base away. Sequencing relied on an Illumina MiSeq. TCRdb handled the public reads itself, with Q25 trimming in fastp and clone calling in MiXCR, and kept productive beta chains. Each record represents a unique CDR3 protein, reported with the most common genes and DNA among its rows. For this sample there are nearly 4,500 distinct CDR3 sequences; around 9.1% appear just once. The ten biggest clones cover around 31% of the sample. The record originates from a study. This clonotype originated in a human donor with rheumatoid arthritis. Sequenced input: CD4+ T cells from peripheral blood.

The bases read TGCGCCAGCGCGGGGCAGAACACTGAAGCTTTCTTT. Its protein is CASAGQNTEAFF. This chain is built from TRBV5-1 and TRBJ1-1; perhaps TRBD1 is the D gene, with 5 bases matching. The CDR3, from cysteine to phenylalanine, totals 12 residues. CDR3 DNA only is kept here, 36 bases in frame from base 1. V loses 7 bases, J loses 1 base, and the germline ends lie 8 bases apart. Based on the germline V gene, the CDR1 and CDR2 sequences are SGHRS and YFSETQ.